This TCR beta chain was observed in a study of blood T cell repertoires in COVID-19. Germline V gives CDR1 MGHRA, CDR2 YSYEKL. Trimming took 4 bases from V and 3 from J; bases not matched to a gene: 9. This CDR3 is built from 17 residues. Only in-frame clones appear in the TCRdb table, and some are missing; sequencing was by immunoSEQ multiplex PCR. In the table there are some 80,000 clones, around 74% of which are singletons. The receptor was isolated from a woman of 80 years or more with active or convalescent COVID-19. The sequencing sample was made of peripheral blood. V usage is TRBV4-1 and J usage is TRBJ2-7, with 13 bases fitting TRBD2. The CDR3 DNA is TGCGCCAGCAGCCTCCGCTGGACTAGCGGGAGTGTCTACGAGCAGTACTTC. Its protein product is CASSLRWTSGSVYEQYF.